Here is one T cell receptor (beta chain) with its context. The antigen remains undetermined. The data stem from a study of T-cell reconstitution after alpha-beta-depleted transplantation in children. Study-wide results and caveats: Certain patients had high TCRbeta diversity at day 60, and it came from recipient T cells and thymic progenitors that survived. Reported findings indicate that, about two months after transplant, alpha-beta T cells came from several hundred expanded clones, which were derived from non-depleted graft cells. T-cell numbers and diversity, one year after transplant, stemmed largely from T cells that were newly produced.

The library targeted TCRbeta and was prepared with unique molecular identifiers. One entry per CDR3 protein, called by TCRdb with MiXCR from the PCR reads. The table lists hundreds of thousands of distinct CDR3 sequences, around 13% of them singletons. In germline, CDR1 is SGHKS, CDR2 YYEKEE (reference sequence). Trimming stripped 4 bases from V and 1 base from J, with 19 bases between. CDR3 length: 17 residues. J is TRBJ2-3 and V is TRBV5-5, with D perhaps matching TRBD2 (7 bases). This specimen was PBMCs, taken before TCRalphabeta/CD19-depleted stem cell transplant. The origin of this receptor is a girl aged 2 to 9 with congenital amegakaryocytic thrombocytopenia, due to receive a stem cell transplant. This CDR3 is CASSAAGGPRRTDTQYF. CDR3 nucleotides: TGTGCCAGCAGCGCGGCCGGGGGGCCTCGACGCACAGATACGCAGTATTTT.